This TCR beta chain is from a study of T cell responses to AZD1222 COVID-19 vaccine. TCRdb's copy holds only in-frame clones and misses some; the assay was immunoSEQ multiplex PCR. The data show 140,000 or so clones, just over 90% seen once. Study-wide findings and caveats: Females made up more of the donors, who were largely white British, and clonal diversity may have come out too low.

To note about this clone: What it binds is unknown.

The CDR3 consists of 16 residues. V gave up 5 bases and J gave up 3 bases; unmatched junction bases: 6. The germline CDR1 and CDR2 sequences are KGHSH and LQKENI. This receptor was taken from an adult who received the AZD1222 COVID-19 vaccine. This chain connects TRBV18 to TRBJ1-5, with TRBD1 matching 11 bases. Sequenced here: peripheral blood, sampled 28 days after the second AZD1222 dose. CDR3 DNA: TGTGCCAGCTCAAAGGGACAGGGGGGGTACAATCAGCCCCAGCATTTT. Protein sequence: CASSKGQGGYNQPQHF.